This TCR beta chain was identified during a study of technical replicates of blood from several donors. Libraries were prepared by immunoSEQ multiplex PCR; TCRdb keeps only in-frame clonotypes and omits some of them. Among 55,000 to 65,000 clones listed, about 93% were seen once. Germline V gene data show CDR1 as GTSNPN and CDR2 as SVGIG (reference sequence). V dropped 8 bases and J dropped 5 bases, with 9 bases sitting between them. CDR3 length equals 10 residues. The rearrangement uses TRBV30 and TRBJ1-2; TRBD1 might be the D (5 bases). Sequenced material: PBMCs. The TCR comes from a human donor in good health. Some clones in this sample may be carry-over from other donors' samples. The CDR3 coding sequence is TGTGCCGGGGCCTCTTATGGCTACACCTTC. Protein product: CAGASYGYTF.